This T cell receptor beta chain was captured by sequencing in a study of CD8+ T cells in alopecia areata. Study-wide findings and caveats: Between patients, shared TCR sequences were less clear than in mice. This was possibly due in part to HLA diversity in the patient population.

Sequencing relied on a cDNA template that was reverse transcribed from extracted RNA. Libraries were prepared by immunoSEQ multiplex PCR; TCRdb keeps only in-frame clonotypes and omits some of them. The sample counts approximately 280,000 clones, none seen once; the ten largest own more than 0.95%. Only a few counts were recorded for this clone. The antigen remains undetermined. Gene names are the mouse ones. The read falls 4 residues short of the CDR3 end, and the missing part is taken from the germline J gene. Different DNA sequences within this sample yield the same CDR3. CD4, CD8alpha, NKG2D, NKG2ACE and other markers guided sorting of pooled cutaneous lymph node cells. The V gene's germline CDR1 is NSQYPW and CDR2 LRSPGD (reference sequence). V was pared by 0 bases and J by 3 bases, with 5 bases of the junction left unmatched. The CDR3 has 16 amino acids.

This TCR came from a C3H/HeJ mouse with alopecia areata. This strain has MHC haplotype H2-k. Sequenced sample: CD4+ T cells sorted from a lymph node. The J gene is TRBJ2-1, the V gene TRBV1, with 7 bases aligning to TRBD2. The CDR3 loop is CTCSADKAGGYAEQFF. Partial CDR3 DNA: TGCACCTGCAGTGCAGATAAAGCTGGGGGCTATGCT.